This TCR beta chain was recovered during a study of identical twins. This CDR3 region has 12 residues. Deletions cut 10 bases from V and 5 bases from J, with 11 bases between. Germline loops: CDR1 KGHDR, CDR2 SFDVKD. After template switching added a universal primer site, the resulting cDNA carried unique molecular identifiers. TCRdb recomputed calls from the 5' RACE reads with MiXCR, one row per CDR3 protein. The table has approximately 500,000 distinct CDR3 sequences, 20% to 30% seen once. This clonotype was observed a handful of times. In addition, the sample was reused for a study of T cells expressing NK-cell markers.

This TCR came from a woman between 18 and 29 years old in good health. The chain carries TRBV24-1 and TRBJ2-1; tentatively, D is TRBD2 (5 bases). The sequencing input was CD4+ T cells sorted from blood. The CDR3 region is CATLGSDNEQFF. The DNA for the CDR3 is TGTGCCACTTTAGGGAGTGACAATGAGCAGTTCTTC.